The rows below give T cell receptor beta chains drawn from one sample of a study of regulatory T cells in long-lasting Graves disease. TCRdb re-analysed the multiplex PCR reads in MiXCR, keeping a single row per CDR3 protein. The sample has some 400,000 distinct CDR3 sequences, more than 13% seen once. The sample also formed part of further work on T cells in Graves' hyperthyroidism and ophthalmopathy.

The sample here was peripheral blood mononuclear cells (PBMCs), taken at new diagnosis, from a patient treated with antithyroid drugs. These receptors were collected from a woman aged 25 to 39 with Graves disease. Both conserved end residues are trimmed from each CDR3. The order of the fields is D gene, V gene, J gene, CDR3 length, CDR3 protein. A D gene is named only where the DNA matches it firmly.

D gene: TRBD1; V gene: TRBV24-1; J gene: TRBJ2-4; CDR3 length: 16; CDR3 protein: ATSDFPGTARAKNIQY
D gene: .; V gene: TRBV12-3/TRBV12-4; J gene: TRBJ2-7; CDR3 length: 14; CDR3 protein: ASRYEGGPFPYEQY
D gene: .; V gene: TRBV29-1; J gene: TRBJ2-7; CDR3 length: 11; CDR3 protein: SVSGQPAYEQY
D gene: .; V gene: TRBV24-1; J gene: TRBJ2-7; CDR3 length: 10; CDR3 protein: ATSDAGTEQY
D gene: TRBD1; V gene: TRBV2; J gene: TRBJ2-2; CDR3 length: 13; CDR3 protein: ASSPDRGGTGELF
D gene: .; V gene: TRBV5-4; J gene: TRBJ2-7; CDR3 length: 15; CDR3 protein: ASSFGLGSWEPYEQY
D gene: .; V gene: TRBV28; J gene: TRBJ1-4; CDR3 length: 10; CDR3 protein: ASSSQGRKLF
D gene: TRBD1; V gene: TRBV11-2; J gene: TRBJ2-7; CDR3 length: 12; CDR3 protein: ASSLDRGTGEQY
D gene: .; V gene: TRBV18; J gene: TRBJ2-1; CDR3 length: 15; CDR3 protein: ASSPPGRTVGINEQF
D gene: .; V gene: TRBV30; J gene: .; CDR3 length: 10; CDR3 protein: AWGSWLGTQY
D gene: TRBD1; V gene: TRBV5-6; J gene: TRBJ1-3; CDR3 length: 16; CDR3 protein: ASTRRRTGEGEGNTIY
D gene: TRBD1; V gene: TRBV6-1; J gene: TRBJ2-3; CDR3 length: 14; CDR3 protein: ASSEAAGGVTDTQY
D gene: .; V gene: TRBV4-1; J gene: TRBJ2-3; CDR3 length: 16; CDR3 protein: ASSQGIVRKDRGDTQY
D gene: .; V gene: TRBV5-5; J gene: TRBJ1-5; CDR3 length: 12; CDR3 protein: ASSPTTTNQPQH
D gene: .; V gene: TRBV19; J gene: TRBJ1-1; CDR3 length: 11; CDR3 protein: ASSIVTDSEAF
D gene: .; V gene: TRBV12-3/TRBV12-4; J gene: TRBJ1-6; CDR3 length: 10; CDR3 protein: ASKIGSSPLH
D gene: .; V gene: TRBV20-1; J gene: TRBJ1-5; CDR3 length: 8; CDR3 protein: SASKDTQH
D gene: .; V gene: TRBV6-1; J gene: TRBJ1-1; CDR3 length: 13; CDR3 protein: ASSEPSSLNTEAF
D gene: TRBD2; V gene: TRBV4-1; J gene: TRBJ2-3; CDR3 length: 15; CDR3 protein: ASSPSGLAGATDTQY
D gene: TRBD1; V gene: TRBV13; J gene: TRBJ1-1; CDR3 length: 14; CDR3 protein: ASSPVGYRGNTEAF
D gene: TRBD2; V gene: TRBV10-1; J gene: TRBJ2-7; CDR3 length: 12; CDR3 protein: ASSGTSGSHEQY
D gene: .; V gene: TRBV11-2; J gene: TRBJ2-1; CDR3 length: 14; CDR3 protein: ASSPGTFSSYNEQF
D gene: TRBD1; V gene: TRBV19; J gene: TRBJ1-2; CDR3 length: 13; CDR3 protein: ASSTFGQGARGYT
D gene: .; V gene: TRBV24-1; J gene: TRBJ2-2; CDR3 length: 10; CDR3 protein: ATREGSGELF
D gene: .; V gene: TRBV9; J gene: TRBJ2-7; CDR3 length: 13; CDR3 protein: ASSVASEGAYEQY
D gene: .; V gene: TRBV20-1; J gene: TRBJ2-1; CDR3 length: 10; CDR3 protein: SVYRPGYEQF
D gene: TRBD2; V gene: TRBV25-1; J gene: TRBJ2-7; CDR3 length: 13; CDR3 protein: ASTFSGAGAYEQY
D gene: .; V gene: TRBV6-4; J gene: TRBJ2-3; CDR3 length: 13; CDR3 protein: ASSERHDGADTQY
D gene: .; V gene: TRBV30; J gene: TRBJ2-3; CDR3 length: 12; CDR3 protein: AWSGTAIQDTQY
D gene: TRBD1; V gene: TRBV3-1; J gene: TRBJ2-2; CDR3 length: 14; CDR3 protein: ASSQGQGANTGELF
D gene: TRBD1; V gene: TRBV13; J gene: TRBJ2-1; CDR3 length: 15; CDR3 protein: ASSARTGAVLGNEQF
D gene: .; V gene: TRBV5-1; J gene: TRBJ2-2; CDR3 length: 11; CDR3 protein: ASSHDLTGELF
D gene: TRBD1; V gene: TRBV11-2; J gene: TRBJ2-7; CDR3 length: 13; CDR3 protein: ASSPWDRARYEQY
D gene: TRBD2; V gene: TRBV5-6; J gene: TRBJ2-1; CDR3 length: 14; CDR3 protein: ASSTLASGSGNEQF
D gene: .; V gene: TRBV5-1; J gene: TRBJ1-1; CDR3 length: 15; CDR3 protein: ASSLGFGEDMNTEAF
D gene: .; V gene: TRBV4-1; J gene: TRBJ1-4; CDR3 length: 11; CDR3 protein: ASSRDRREKLF
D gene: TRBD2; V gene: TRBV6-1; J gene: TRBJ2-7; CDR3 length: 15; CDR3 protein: ASSTGLAGGISYEQY
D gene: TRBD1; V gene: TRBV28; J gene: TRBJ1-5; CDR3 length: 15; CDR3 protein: ASRPSGTGGSNQPQH
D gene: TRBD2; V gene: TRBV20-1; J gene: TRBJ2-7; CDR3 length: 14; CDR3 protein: SARGPGLAGGGEQY
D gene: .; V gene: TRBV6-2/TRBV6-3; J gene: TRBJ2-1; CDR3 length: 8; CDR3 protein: ASRTNEQF
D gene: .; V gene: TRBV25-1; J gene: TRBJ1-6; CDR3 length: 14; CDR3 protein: ASSESPPGKNSPLH
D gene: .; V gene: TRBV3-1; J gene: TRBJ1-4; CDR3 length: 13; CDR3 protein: ASSLYSATNEKLF
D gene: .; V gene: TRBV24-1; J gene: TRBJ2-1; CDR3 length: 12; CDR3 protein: ATNAGQRNNEQF
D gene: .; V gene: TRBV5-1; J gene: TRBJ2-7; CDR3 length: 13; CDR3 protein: ASSSVELGGRQQY
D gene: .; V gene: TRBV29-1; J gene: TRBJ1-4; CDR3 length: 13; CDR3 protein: SVEGGPVSNEKLF
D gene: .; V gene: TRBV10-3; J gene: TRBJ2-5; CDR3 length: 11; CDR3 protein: ASAFGVQETQY
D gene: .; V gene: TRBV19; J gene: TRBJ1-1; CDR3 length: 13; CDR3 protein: ASSITPRMNTEAF
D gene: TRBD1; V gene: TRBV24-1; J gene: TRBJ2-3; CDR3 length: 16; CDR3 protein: ATSDLVPDRGPTDTQY
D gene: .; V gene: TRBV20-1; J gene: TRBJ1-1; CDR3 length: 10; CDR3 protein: SARGQHTEAF
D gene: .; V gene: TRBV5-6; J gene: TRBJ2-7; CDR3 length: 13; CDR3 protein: ASRSGPSVMDEQY
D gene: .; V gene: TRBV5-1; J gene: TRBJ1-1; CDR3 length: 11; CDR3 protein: ASSTQGLTEAF
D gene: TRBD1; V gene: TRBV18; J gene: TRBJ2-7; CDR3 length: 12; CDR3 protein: ASSVDRVAYEQY
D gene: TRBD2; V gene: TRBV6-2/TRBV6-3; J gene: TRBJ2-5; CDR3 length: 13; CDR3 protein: ASREDGGRQETQY
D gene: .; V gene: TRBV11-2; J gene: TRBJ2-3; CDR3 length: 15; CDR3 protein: ASSLRGPSGSTDTQY
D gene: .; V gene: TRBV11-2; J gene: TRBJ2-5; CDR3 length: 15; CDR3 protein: ASSLWTEYSVKETQY
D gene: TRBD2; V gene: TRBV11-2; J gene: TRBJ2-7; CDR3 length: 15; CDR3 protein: ASSLALLAGPSYEQY
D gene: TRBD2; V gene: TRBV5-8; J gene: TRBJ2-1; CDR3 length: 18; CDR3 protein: ASSALGTSGYRNSYNEQF
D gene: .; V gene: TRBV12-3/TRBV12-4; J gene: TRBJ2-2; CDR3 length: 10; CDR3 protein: ASSLEGGELF
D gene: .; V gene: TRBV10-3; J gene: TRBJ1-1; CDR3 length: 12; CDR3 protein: AISEWGGRTEAF
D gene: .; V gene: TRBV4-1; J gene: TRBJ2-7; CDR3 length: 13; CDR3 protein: ASSQDTGPRDEQY